Below, 20 T cell receptor beta chains from the same sample are listed, as sequenced in a study of siplizumab effects on memory and regulatory T cells (dated by TCRdb to about 2019). Library generation was performed with the immunoSEQ multiplex PCR assay. TCRdb provides this immuneACCESS table in a form limited to in-frame rearrangements. Some clones are lacking; in checked studies, under half of them reflect an unresolved V gene, and why the rest are absent is not known. The sample includes 85,000 to 90,000 clones, with approximately 90% observed a single time. The ten most abundant clones make up 15% of the sample. Sample: CD4+ T cells sorted from blood. The source is a human donor in good health.

This chain joins TRBV29-1 and TRBJ2-1; possibly TRBD1 or TRBD2 for D (6 bases each). CDR3 size: 12 residues. Germline-derived CDR1 and CDR2 are SQVTM and ANQGSEA. DNA of the CDR3: TGCAGTGGTCGGGGGCGTTACAATGAGCAGTTCTTC. Protein: CSGRGRYNEQFF.

The chain couples TRBV28 to TRBJ2-1; D might be TRBD1 (6 bases). The CDR3 sequence is 15 residues long. V lost 8 bases and J 0 bases, leaving 14 bases between the germline ends. Germline-derived CDR1 and CDR2 are MDHEN and SYDVKM. Here the CDR3 reads CASQNQGSSYNEQFF. The CDR3 DNA reads as TGTGCCAGCCAAAACCAGGGGAGCTCCTACAATGAGCAGTTCTTC. The full variable domain, completed using reference TRBV28 and TRBJ2-1, is DVKVTQSSRYLVKRTGEKVFLECVQDMDHENMFWYRQDPGLGLRLIYFSYDVKMKEKGDIPEGYSVSREKKERFSLILESASTNQTSMYLCASQNQGSSYNEQFFGPGTRLTVL.

J is TRBJ1-5 and V is TRBV6-1; a possible D gene is TRBD1 (6 bases). The germline CDR1 and CDR2 sequences are MNHNS and SASEGT. This CDR3 has 17 residues. Between the trimmed V and J ends, which lost 3 bases and 3 bases, there was a span of 18 bases. The CDR3 loop reads CASSEGAGVKTNQPQHF. DNA for the CDR3: TGTGCCAGCAGTGAGGGGGCGGGAGTTAAGACCAATCAGCCCCAGCATTTT.

Relative to its sample, this clone is medium-sized (0.01 to 0.1%). V and J are TRBV30 and TRBJ1-1; D perhaps matches TRBD1 (6 bases). The CDR3 is made up of 11 amino acids. CDR1 and CDR2 (germline): GTSNPN, SVGIG (reference sequence). V lost 3 bases to trimming and J lost 8 bases, with 10 bases between them. Here the CDR3 DNA reads TGTGCCTGGAGCGGACAGACCGAAGCTTTCTTT. Its protein product is CAWSGQTEAFF.

This chain links TRBV18 with TRBJ1-4; weak D call: TRBD1 (5 bases). CDR1 is KGHSH and CDR2 is LQKENI in the germline V gene. This CDR3 is 15 amino acids long. Trimming stripped 3 bases from V and 8 bases from J, with 16 bases between. CDR3 sequence reads: CASSPDRAGQEKLFF. In nucleotides, the CDR3 is TGTGCCAGCTCACCGGATAGGGCAGGGCAGGAAAAACTGTTTTTT.

This chain uses TRBV29-1 with TRBJ2-3, with D perhaps TRBD2 (5 bases). The CDR3 contains 14 residues. Germline values: CDR1 SQVTM, CDR2 ANQGSEA. The V and J ends lost 3 bases and 0 bases respectively, with 10 bases between them. CDR3 sequence (DNA): TGCAGCGTTGATAACGGGGTTAGCACAGATACGCAGTATTTT. Translating gives CSVDNGVSTDTQYF.

V and J are TRBV6-6 and TRBJ1-1, with D maybe TRBD1 (6 bases). V lost 7 bases and J lost 1, with 10 bases in between. CDR1 is MNHNY and CDR2 is SVGAGI in the germline V gene (reference sequence). The CDR3 spans 13 residues. The CDR3 nucleotides read TGTGCCAGCATCCTGGACAGGAACACTGAAGCTTTCTTT. This sequence encodes CASILDRNTEAFF.

The chain recombines TRBV6-5 with TRBJ2-1, with a weak D call TRBD1 (6 bases). The CDR3 runs to 16 residues. The germline V gene has CDR1 MNHEY and CDR2 SVGAGI. Trimming shortened V by 1 base and J by 1 base, and 11 bases separated the two germline ends. CDR3 sequence (DNA): TGTGCCAGCAGTTACTTTTCGCAGGGGTCCTACAATGAGCAGTTCTTC. Translation: CASSYFSQGSYNEQFF.

CDR3 protein: CASSFQETQYF. The CDR3 nucleotides read TGCGCCAGCAGCTTCCAAGAGACCCAGTACTTC. The chain recombines TRBV5-1 with TRBJ2-5; D is undetermined. Germline V gene sequence: CDR1 SGHRS, CDR2 YFSETQ. The CDR3 is made up of 11 amino acids. V was trimmed by 2 bases and J by 1 base, leaving 0 bases between them.

V gene TRBV6-6 combines with J gene TRBJ1-2, with no clear D. From germline, CDR1 is MNHNY and CDR2 SVGAGI (reference sequence). The ends were cut back, 4 bases at V and 1 base at J, with 10 bases in the middle. CDR3 size: 14 residues. The CDR3 DNA reads as TGTGCCAGCAGTTCAGAAGGATATAACTATGGCTACACCTTC. As protein: CASSSEGYNYGYTF.

J is TRBJ2-2 and V is TRBV19; D remains unclear. The V gene's germline CDR1 is LNHDA and CDR2 SQIVND (reference sequence). CDR3 size: 15 residues. V was cut by 6 bases and J by 1 base, with 12 bases left in between. The CDR3 sequence: CASSLTPWNTGELFF. The CDR3 DNA reads TGTGCCAGTAGCCTAACACCCTGGAACACCGGGGAGCTGTTTTTT.

The chain has TRBV6-1 and TRBJ1-2, with 9 bases matching TRBD1. The germline CDR1 and CDR2 sequences are MNHNS and SASEGT. J lost 2 bases, V lost 5 bases, and 6 bases had no gene match. CDR3 size: 15 residues. The CDR3 sequence is CASSTGTGTNYGYTF. The CDR3 DNA sequence: TGTGCCAGCAGTACCGGGACAGGGACGAACTATGGCTACACCTTC.

This clone was counted a single time. The rearrangement uses TRBV5-4 and TRBJ2-7; D call uncertain. Germline V gene sequence: CDR1 SGHNT, CDR2 YYREEE (reference sequence). V lost 0 bases and J lost 3, with 7 bases in between. The CDR3 is made up of 13 amino acids. The CDR3 loop reads CASSLGTHYEQYF. The CDR3 DNA is TGTGCCAGCAGCTTGGGGACCCACTACGAGCAGTACTTC.

V usage is TRBV7-4 and J usage is TRBJ1-5; tentative D call: TRBD1 (6 bases). With 11 bases removed from V and 2 bases from J, the gap between germline ends came to 13 bases. This CDR3 is built from 13 residues. Germline CDR1 and CDR2: SGHVT and SQSDAQ. The CDR3 DNA reads as TGTGCCGGACGGGACACTTGCAATCAGCCCCAGCATTTT. Its protein product is CAGRDTCNQPQHF. The whole variable domain, filled in from reference TRBV7-4 and TRBJ1-5, reads GAGVSQSPRYKVAKRGRDVALRCDSISGHVTLYWYRQTLGQGSEVLTYSQSDAQRDKSGRPSGRFSAERPERSVSTLKIQRTEQGDSAVYLCAGRDTCNQPQHFGDGTRLSIL.

V gene TRBV30 combines with J gene TRBJ2-5; D may be TRBD1 (5 bases). The J call could be wrong; TRBJ2-7 is a better fit for the DNA end. This CDR3 region has 13 residues. Germline lookup yields CDR1 GTSNPN and CDR2 SVGIG (reference sequence). The CDR3 DNA reads TGTGCCTGGAGTGTCCCAGGGAACTACGAGCAGTACTTC. Amino acids: CAWSVPGNYEQYF.

The chain combines TRBV5-1 with TRBJ2-1; 7 bases are shared with TRBD2. This CDR3 contains 15 residues. The germline gives CDR1 SGHRS, CDR2 YFSETQ. V trimming: 2 bases; J trimming: 7 bases; junction bases outside the gene matches: 9. CDR3 nucleotides: TGCGCCAGCAGCTTTCTAGCGGCAGGCGAAAATGAGCAGTTCTTC. It codes for CASSFLAAGENEQFF.

The CDR3 here is CASSASQGWSTDTQYF. For the CDR3, the DNA is TGCGCCAGCAGCGCCTCCCAGGGGTGGAGCACAGATACGCAGTATTTT. V is TRBV5-1 and J is TRBJ2-3; D may be TRBD1 (6 bases). Trimming cost V 4 bases and J 0 bases, with 15 bases left between them. Germline loops: CDR1 SGHRS, CDR2 YFSETQ. The CDR3 has 16 amino acids.

The chain uses TRBV30 and TRBJ1-4; D is unclear. V lost 2 bases and J lost 7, with 11 bases in between. Germline V CDR1 and CDR2: GTSNPN, SVGIG (reference sequence). This CDR3 has 13 amino acids. CDR3 bases: TGTGCCTGGAGTATAGGGCGCAGTGAAAAACTGTTTTTT. Translated: CAWSIGRSEKLFF.

This sequence joins TRBV30 and TRBJ2-2; D perhaps matches TRBD2 (6 bases). This CDR3 spans 13 amino acids. The V end lost 3 bases, the J end lost 4 bases, and 9 bases lay between the germline ends. The germline V gene encodes CDR1 GTSNPN and CDR2 SVGIG (reference sequence). The CDR3 nucleotides read TGTGCCTGGAGCCCCGGGGGCACCGGGGAGCTGTTTTTT. Protein sequence: CAWSPGGTGELFF.

CDR3 in DNA: TGTGCCAGCACCCCTAGCCGGGCTGGCTACACCTTC. Amino acid sequence: CASTPSRAGYTF. This sequence joins TRBV7-6 and TRBJ1-2; D is ambiguous. CDR1 is SGHVS and CDR2 is FNYEAQ in the germline V gene. The CDR3 length is 12 residues. Trimming took 7 bases from V and 7 from J, leaving 13 bases between them.